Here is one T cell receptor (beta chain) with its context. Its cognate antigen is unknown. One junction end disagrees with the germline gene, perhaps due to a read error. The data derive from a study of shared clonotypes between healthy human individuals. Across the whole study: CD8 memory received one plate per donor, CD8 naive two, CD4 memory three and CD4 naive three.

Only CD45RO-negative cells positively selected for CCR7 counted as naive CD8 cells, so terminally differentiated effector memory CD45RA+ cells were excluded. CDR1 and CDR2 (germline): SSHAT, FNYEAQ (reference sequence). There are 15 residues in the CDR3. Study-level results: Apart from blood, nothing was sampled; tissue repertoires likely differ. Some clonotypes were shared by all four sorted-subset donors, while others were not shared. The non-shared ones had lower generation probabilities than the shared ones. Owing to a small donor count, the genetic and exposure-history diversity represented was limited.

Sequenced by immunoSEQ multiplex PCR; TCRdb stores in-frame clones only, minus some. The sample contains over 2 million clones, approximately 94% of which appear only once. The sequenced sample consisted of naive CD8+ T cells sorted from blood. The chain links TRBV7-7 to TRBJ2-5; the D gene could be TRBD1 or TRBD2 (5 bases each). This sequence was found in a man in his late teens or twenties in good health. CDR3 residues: CASSQDSTEGETQYF. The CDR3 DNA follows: TGTGCTAGCAGCCAGGACTCCACTGAGGGGGAGACCCAGTACTTC.